The next 30 T cell receptor beta chains were all read from a single sample in a study of identical twins. MiXCR, applied by TCRdb to the 5' RACE reads, yields one record per CDR3 protein. The table shows around 530,000 distinct CDR3 sequences, with roughly 15% occurring only once. These data were also reused for a study on yellow fever vaccine responses in identical twins.

Sequences were obtained from CD4+ T cells sorted from blood. These TCRs come from a woman aged 18-35 years in good health.

This clonotype was seen only a few times. The chain employs TRBV12-3 or TRBV12-4 and TRBJ2-7; no clear D. The length of the CDR3 is 13 residues. The V and J ends lost 5 bases and 0 bases respectively, with 8 bases between them. CDR3 residues: CASSPYTSYEQYF. The CDR3 DNA is TGTGCCAGCAGTCCGTACACCTCCTACGAGCAGTACTTC.

This clonotype has only a few counts. V and J are TRBV5-1 and TRBJ2-1; the D gene is possibly TRBD1 (5 bases). CDR3 length: 15 amino acids. Deletions cut 0 bases from V and 6 bases from J, with 13 bases between. From germline, CDR1 is SGHRS and CDR2 YFSETQ. CDR3 protein: CASSLGEGVGNEQFF. The CDR3 nucleotides read TGCGCCAGCAGCTTGGGGGAAGGGGTAGGCAATGAGCAGTTCTTC.

This clonotype turned up a few times. The chain recombines TRBV12-3 or TRBV12-4 with TRBJ2-7; D gene unclear. The CDR3 is made up of 14 amino acids. V was trimmed by 6 bases and J by 3 bases, leaving 15 bases between them. CDR3 nucleotide sequence: TGTGCCAGCAGCCCAGTGGGTTCTGTCTACGAGCAGTACTTC. Its translation is CASSPVGSVYEQYF.

V and J are TRBV7-9 and TRBJ2-3; 7 bases fit TRBD1. V dropped 3 bases and J dropped 2; count of bases not matched to a gene: 11. The germline V gene encodes CDR1 SEHNR and CDR2 FQNEAQ (reference sequence). CDR3 length: 17 amino acids. Here the CDR3 reads CASSFPRLGTATDTQYF. The CDR3 coding sequence is TGTGCCAGCAGCTTTCCCAGACTCGGGACAGCCACAGATACGCAGTATTTT.

The V call is TRBV7-8, the J call TRBJ2-1; no clear D. The CDR3 is made up of 12 amino acids. V gave up 6 bases and J gave up 6 bases, with 9 bases separating them. In germline, CDR1 is SGHVS, CDR2 FQNEAQ. CDR3 sequence reads: CASRDPGNEQFF. The CDR3 DNA is TGTGCCAGCAGGGACCCAGGCAATGAGCAGTTCTTC.

There are a few counts of this clonotype. This chain uses TRBV3-1 with TRBJ2-7; no clear D. Germline values: CDR1 LGHDT, CDR2 YNNKEL (reference sequence). The V and J ends lost 0 bases and 4 bases respectively, with 22 bases between them. This CDR3 is built from 18 residues. DNA for the CDR3: TGTGCCAGCAGCCAAGAAGTTGTTTTTTTCGGCACCGGGTACGAGCAGTACGTC. The encoded protein is CASSQEVVFFGTGYEQYV.

The sample holds a few counts of this clonotype. This rearrangement joins TRBV9 to TRBJ1-6; the match to TRBD1 covers 7 bases. This CDR3 comprises 13 residues. The V gene's germline CDR1 is SGDLS and CDR2 YYNGEE. V lost 7 bases and J lost 5; bases outside the gene matches: 3. In nucleotides, the CDR3 is TGTGCCAGCGGGACAGCTGATAATTCACCCCTCCACTTT. It yields the protein CASGTADNSPLHF.

The chain is built from TRBV20-1 and TRBJ2-7; possibly TRBD2 for D (6 bases). The V gene's germline CDR1 is DFQATT and CDR2 SNEGSKA (reference sequence). Trimming shortened V by 6 bases and J by 3 bases, and 9 bases separated the two germline ends. The CDR3 sequence is 11 residues long. The CDR3 is CSAEGIYEQYV. CDR3 bases: TGCAGTGCGGAGGGTATCTACGAGCAGTACGTC.

V and J are TRBV15 and TRBJ2-7, with D unresolved. CDR3 size: 14 residues. The germline V gene has CDR1 LNHNV and CDR2 YYDKDF (reference sequence). With 0 bases removed from V and 2 bases from J, the gap between germline ends came to 8 bases. CDR3 residues: CATSRDRATYEQYF. Written as DNA, the CDR3 is TGTGCCACCAGCAGAGATCGGGCCACCTACGAGCAGTACTTC.

The chain couples TRBV5-1 to TRBJ2-7; D unclear. The CDR3 loop spans 12 amino acids. Per the germline V gene, CDR1 is SGHRS and CDR2 is YFSETQ. V lost 5 bases and J 5 bases, leaving 11 bases between the germline ends. CDR3 coding DNA: TGCGCCAGCAGGGGGTTGACGGACGAGCAGTACTTC. Protein product: CASRGLTDEQYF. Full variable domain (outside the CDR3, taken from reference TRBV5-1 and TRBJ2-7): KAGVTQTPRYLIKTRGQQVTLSCSPISGHRSVSWYQQTPGQGLQFLFEYFSETQRNKGNFPGRFSGRQFSNSRSEMNVSTLELGDSALYLCASRGLTDEQYFGPGTRLTVT.

The V gene is TRBV28, the J gene TRBJ2-4; 9 positions agree with TRBD1. CDR3 length: 15 residues. Per germline, CDR1 MDHEN and CDR2 SYDVKM. V lost 2 bases, J lost 8 bases, and 7 bases stayed unmatched. The CDR3 bases are TGTGCCAGCAGTTTAACAGGGGGCAGGGGGGACATTCAGTACTTC. As protein: CASSLTGGRGDIQYF. Using reference TRBV28 and TRBJ2-4 for the parts outside the CDR3, the full variable domain is DVKVTQSSRYLVKRTGEKVFLECVQDMDHENMFWYRQDPGLGLRLIYFSYDVKMKEKGDIPEGYSVSREKKERFSLILESASTNQTSMYLCASSLTGGRGDIQYFGAGTRLSVL.

The V call is TRBV6-5, the J call TRBJ2-3, with TRBD2 matching 13 bases. V lost 2 bases and J lost 0; bases outside the gene matches: 8. Per germline, CDR1 MNHEY and CDR2 SVGAGI. The CDR3 spans 19 residues. The CDR3, as DNA: TGTGCCAGCAGTTACCTAGGGACTAGCGGGGAAACTAGCACAGATACGCAGTATTTT. Amino acids: CASSYLGTSGETSTDTQYF.

This clonotype came up a few times. The chain couples TRBV18 to TRBJ2-7; D is unclear. The germline gives CDR1 KGHSH, CDR2 LQKENI. This CDR3 spans 14 amino acids. V was cut by 3 bases and J by 1 base, with 10 bases left in between. CDR3 DNA: TGTGCCAGCTCACCCTTGGTTGAGTCCTACGAGCAGTACTTC. Encoded protein: CASSPLVESYEQYF.

The J gene is TRBJ2-2, the V gene TRBV2, with D perhaps matching TRBD1 or TRBD2 (5 bases each). Looked up from germline, CDR1 is SNHLY and CDR2 is FYNNEI. Trimming took off 7 bases at V and 3 bases at J, with 15 bases between the two ends. There are 15 residues in the CDR3. CDR3 in DNA: TGTGCCAGCACCCGGGGACCGACGGACACCGGGGAGCTGTTTTTT. Protein sequence: CASTRGPTDTGELFF. Based on the CDR3 plus reference TRBV2 and TRBJ2-2, the full variable domain is EPEVTQTPSHQVTQMGQEVILRCVPISNHLYFYWYRQILGQKVEFLVSFYNNEISEKSEIFDDQFSVERPDGSNFTLKIRSTKLEDSAMYFCASTRGPTDTGELFFGEGSRLTVL.

The V gene is TRBV2, the J gene TRBJ2-1, with 10 bases lining up with TRBD2. V shed 1 base and J 12 bases; nucleotides not matched to a gene: 12. Germline V gene data show CDR1 as SNHLY and CDR2 as FYNNEI. The length of the CDR3 is 16 residues. The CDR3 sequence is CASSEEVAGGPWGQFF. CDR3 DNA sequence: TGTGCCAGCAGTGAAGAAGTAGCGGGGGGTCCGTGGGGGCAGTTCTTC.

This clonotype was counted only a few times. The chain couples TRBV10-3 to TRBJ2-3; TRBD2 aligns across 9 bases. There are 16 residues in the CDR3. The germline V gene has CDR1 ENHRY and CDR2 SYGVKD. The ends lost 10 bases at V and 5 bases at J; junction bases unmatched: 16. The CDR3 loop is CATLQTRASGEDTQYF. DNA for the CDR3: TGTGCCACCCTACAAACAAGGGCTAGCGGGGAAGATACGCAGTATTTT.

The chain combines TRBV11-2 with TRBJ2-7; TRBD2 matches at 11 bases. Losses at the gene ends were 0 bases for V and 2 bases for J; bases not matched to a gene: 9. Germline assignment: CDR1 SGHAT and CDR2 FQNNGV. This CDR3 contains 18 residues. The CDR3: CASSLDSPGTSGTYEQYF. CDR3 bases: TGTGCCAGCAGCTTAGATTCCCCCGGGACTAGCGGAACCTACGAGCAGTACTTC.

This clonotype showed up just a few times. The chain carries TRBV5-6 and TRBJ2-3; the D is unclear. V dropped 5 bases and J dropped 6 bases, with 10 bases sitting between them. The length of the CDR3 is 12 residues. Germline values: CDR1 SGHDT, CDR2 YYEEEE. The CDR3 DNA follows: TGTGCCAGCAGTTCTGGGTTTGATACGCAGTATTTT. This gives the protein CASSSGFDTQYF.

This clonotype was counted a few times. The chain combines TRBV5-1 with TRBJ2-7; D possibly corresponds to TRBD2 (6 bases). The germline V gene encodes CDR1 SGHRS and CDR2 YFSETQ. The CDR3 covers 15 residues. V lost 2 bases, J lost 2 bases, and 14 bases lay in between. This CDR3 is CASSLSGVGTYEQYF. CDR3 nucleotides: TGCGCCAGCAGCTTATCGGGGGTCGGGACCTACGAGCAGTACTTC. Full variable domain (missing parts from reference TRBV5-1 and TRBJ2-7): KAGVTQTPRYLIKTRGQQVTLSCSPISGHRSVSWYQQTPGQGLQFLFEYFSETQRNKGNFPGRFSGRQFSNSRSEMNVSTLELGDSALYLCASSLSGVGTYEQYFGPGTRLTVT.

This clonotype was seen only a few times. This chain links TRBV3-1 with TRBJ2-5; 13 bases line up with TRBD2. V shed 0 bases and J 4 bases; nucleotides not matched to a gene: 11. The CDR3 contains 19 residues. Germline V gene lookup returns CDR1 LGHDT and CDR2 YNNKEL (reference sequence). Here the CDR3 DNA reads TGTGCCAGCAGCCAAGACCCCCGGACTAGCGGGAGCGACAGAGAGACCCAGTACTTC. Translation: CASSQDPRTSGSDRETQYF.

The chain links TRBV12-3 or TRBV12-4 to TRBJ2-4; D gene unclear. This CDR3 has 12 amino acids. The V end lost 3 bases, the J end lost 6 bases, and 6 bases lay between the germline ends. CDR3 in DNA: TGTGCCAGCAGTTTGTTCGGAAACATTCAGTACTTC. This sequence encodes CASSLFGNIQYF.

J is TRBJ1-5 and V is TRBV2; D gene unclear. V gave up 6 bases and J gave up 5 bases, with 5 bases separating them. CDR1 and CDR2 (germline): SNHLY, FYNNEI. The CDR3 runs to 11 residues. The DNA for the CDR3 is TGTGCCAGCAGGGGCGATCAGCCCCAGCATTTT. Amino acid sequence: CASRGDQPQHF.

The table lists this clonotype with a few counts. The gene calls are TRBV4-1 and TRBJ1-5, with D possibly TRBD1 on 6 matching bases. This CDR3 is built from 14 residues. Trimming removed 0 bases at V and 6 bases at J, with 9 bases between. Germline loops: CDR1 MGHRA, CDR2 YSYEKL. In DNA, the CDR3 is TGCGCCAGCAGCCAAGATCTGGGGGCTCAGCCCCAGCATTTT. It encodes CASSQDLGAQPQHF.

This chain uses TRBV10-3 with TRBJ2-6, with D possibly called TRBD1 or TRBD2 (5 bases each). The V end lost 5 bases, the J end lost 0 bases, and 17 bases lay between the germline ends. CDR1 and CDR2 (germline): ENHRY, SYGVKD. This CDR3 has 18 residues. The CDR3 is CAISMGPRRASGANVLTF. The CDR3 DNA follows: TGTGCCATCAGTATGGGACCTCGACGGGCCTCTGGGGCCAACGTCCTGACTTTC.

V usage is TRBV6-6 and J usage is TRBJ1-5; maybe TRBD1 (6 bases). CDR1 is MNHNY, CDR2 SVGAGI, per germline (reference sequence). Trimming removed 7 bases at V and 7 bases at J, with 11 bases between. CDR3 length: 12 residues. DNA of the CDR3: TGTGCCAGCAATCAGGGGCCACAGCCCCAGCATTTT. This gives the protein CASNQGPQPQHF.

The chain uses TRBV12-3 or TRBV12-4 and TRBJ2-3; 7 nucleotides align to TRBD1. This CDR3 has 16 residues. With V trimmed by 5 bases and J by 3 bases, 11 bases remained unmatched. The DNA of the CDR3 is TGTGCCAGCAGTCCTGGGACAGCTGCCCTTACAGATACGCAGTATTTT. It codes for CASSPGTAALTDTQYF.

The chain links TRBV3-1 to TRBJ2-6; D ambiguous. This CDR3 contains 17 residues. Germline V gene data show CDR1 as LGHDT and CDR2 as YNNKEL (reference sequence). Trimming shortened V by 0 bases and J by 0 bases, and 9 bases separated the two germline ends. CDR3 region: CASSQDVRSSGANVLTF. The CDR3 DNA sequence: TGTGCCAGCAGCCAAGATGTGCGAAGCTCTGGGGCCAACGTCCTGACTTTC.

In its sample, this clonotype was seen many times. The V and J genes are TRBV12-3 or TRBV12-4 and TRBJ2-2; D tentatively reads TRBD1 or TRBD2 (5 bases each). Trimming shortened V by 2 bases and J by 5 bases, and 12 bases separated the two germline ends. The CDR3 is 15 residues long. CDR3 loop: CASSLRNEGTGELFF. Here the CDR3 DNA reads TGTGCCAGCAGTTTAAGGAACGAGGGGACCGGGGAGCTGTTTTTT.

Here the CDR3 reads CSAQIAGSTDTQYF. Here the CDR3 DNA reads TGCAGCGCCCAGATAGCGGGAAGCACAGATACGCAGTATTTT. J is TRBJ2-3 and V is TRBV29-1, with 8 bases identical to TRBD2. V dropped 7 bases and J dropped 0; count of bases not matched to a gene: 6. This CDR3 region has 14 residues. In germline, CDR1 is SQVTM, CDR2 ANQGSEA.

This clonotype came up a few times. This chain's CDR3 is CASSEDRGPYEQYF. Here the CDR3 DNA reads TGCGCCAGCAGTGAGGATAGGGGGCCCTACGAGCAGTACTTC. V is TRBV10-1 and J is TRBJ2-7; 7 nucleotides align to TRBD1. From germline, CDR1 is WNHNN and CDR2 SYGVQD (reference sequence). Trimming at V came to 2 bases and at J to 2 bases, leaving 3 bases not matched to a gene. CDR3 size: 14 residues.